These T cell receptor beta chains were read from a single sample in a study of blood T cell repertoires in COVID-19. Generated by immunoSEQ multiplex PCR, the TCRdb table keeps only in-frame clones and is missing some. In the table there are about 130,000 clones, approximately 80% of which are singletons. The sample taken for sequencing was peripheral blood. These receptors were collected from a woman older than 75 with acute or convalescent COVID-19. CDR3s include the opening cysteine and the closing phenylalanine or tryptophan. The D gene is left open where the match is weak. The size field is filled for only some rows; it gives once, few, many or a size class.

v_gene,j_gene,d_gene,abundance,CDR3nt,CDR3aa
TRBV24-1,TRBJ2-1,TRBD1,.,TGTGCCACCAGTGATACGACAGGGAAGGAGTTCTTC,CATSDTTGKEFF
TRBV7-2,TRBJ1-6,.,.,TGTGCCAGCAGCTTGGGGGGGGGAATCGAATGGTCACCCCTCCACTTT,CASSLGGGIEWSPLHF
TRBV6-5,TRBJ2-3,.,.,TGTGCCAGCAGTTACGGGGGGGGCCGGACAGATACGCAGTATTTT,CASSYGGGRTDTQYF
TRBV4-1,TRBJ1-6,.,.,TGCGCCAGCAGCCAAGGCGATTCACCCCTCCACTTT,CASSQGDSPLHF
TRBV7-9,TRBJ1-3,TRBD1,.,TGTGCCAGCAGCGAGGGGGGACAGGAATCTGGAAACACCATATATTTT,CASSEGGQESGNTIYF
TRBV5-1,TRBJ1-1,TRBD1,.,TGCGCCAGCACCCAACAGGGGGGAAACACTGAAGCTTTCTTT,CASTQQGGNTEAFF
TRBV4-1,TRBJ2-7,TRBD1,.,TGCGCCAGCAGCCAACCCCGGGACAGGGGGAGCGAGCAGTACTTC,CASSQPRDRGSEQYF
TRBV24-1,TRBJ2-3,TRBD1,.,TGTGCCACCAGTGGTCCTAAGAAAGGGACAGGGGTATCAGATACGCAGTATTTT,CATSGPKKGTGVSDTQYF
TRBV5-1,TRBJ2-5,.,.,TGCGCCAGCAGTCCGGTGGAGGGGTGGGAGACCCAGTACTTC,CASSPVEGWETQYF
TRBV28,TRBJ1-2,.,.,TGTGCCAGCAGTGCGGGACGGGCTAACTATGGCTACACCTTC,CASSAGRANYGYTF
TRBV30,TRBJ1-6,.,.,TGTGCCTGGAGTTCCCGGGACATTGGGAATTCACCCCTCCACTTT,CAWSSRDIGNSPLHF
TRBV5-1,TRBJ2-6,.,.,TGCGCCAGCAGCGTTCTCTCTGGGGCCAACGTCCTGACTTTC,CASSVLSGANVLTF
TRBV6-2/TRBV6-3,TRBJ1-5,.,few,TGTGCCAGCAGTTACGTGGGGGCTGGAGAAAAGCCCCAGCATTTT,CASSYVGAGEKPQHF
TRBV9,TRBJ2-7,TRBD2,.,TGTGCCAGCAGCCCCTCGGTGGCGGGGGAGACGCAGTACTTC,CASSPSVAGETQYF
TRBV5-1,TRBJ1-1,.,.,TGCGCCAGCAGCCCTGACACTAACACTGAAGCTTTCTTT,CASSPDTNTEAFF
TRBV5-1,TRBJ1-5,.,.,TGCGCCAGCAGCCCGGCGACGAGAGAGGGGCCCCAGCATTTT,CASSPATREGPQHF
TRBV7-6,TRBJ2-1,.,.,TGTGCCAGCAGCTTGGGCAGGGATGAGTTCTTC,CASSLGRDEFF
TRBV6-2/TRBV6-3,TRBJ2-7,TRBD2,.,TGTGCCAGCAGTTACCCCTCGGGGGGACGTCGCGAGCAGTACTTC,CASSYPSGGRREQYF
TRBV19,TRBJ1-1,.,.,TGTGCCAGTAGTATGAGGGCGGGCATCGACACTGAAGCTTTCTTT,CASSMRAGIDTEAFF
TRBV30,TRBJ1-5,.,.,TGTGCCTGGAGTGTCTCTATCCGTGGCAATCAGCCCCAGCATTTT,CAWSVSIRGNQPQHF
TRBV5-6,TRBJ2-1,.,.,TGTGCCAGCAGCTTGGGGAGTATCTCCTACAATGAGCAGTTCTTC,CASSLGSISYNEQFF
TRBV27,TRBJ2-7,TRBD1,.,TGTGCCAGCAGAGGTCCGGGACAGGGTTCCTACGAGCAGTACTTC,CASRGPGQGSYEQYF
TRBV4-1,TRBJ2-5,.,.,TGCGCCAGCAGCCAAGCAACCCAAGAGTGGGGGCGGGGGGAGACCCAGTACTTC,CASSQATQEWGRGETQYF
TRBV11-2,TRBJ2-7,TRBD1,.,TGTGCCAGCAGCTTCGGGACAGCAACCTACGAGCAGTACTTC,CASSFGTATYEQYF